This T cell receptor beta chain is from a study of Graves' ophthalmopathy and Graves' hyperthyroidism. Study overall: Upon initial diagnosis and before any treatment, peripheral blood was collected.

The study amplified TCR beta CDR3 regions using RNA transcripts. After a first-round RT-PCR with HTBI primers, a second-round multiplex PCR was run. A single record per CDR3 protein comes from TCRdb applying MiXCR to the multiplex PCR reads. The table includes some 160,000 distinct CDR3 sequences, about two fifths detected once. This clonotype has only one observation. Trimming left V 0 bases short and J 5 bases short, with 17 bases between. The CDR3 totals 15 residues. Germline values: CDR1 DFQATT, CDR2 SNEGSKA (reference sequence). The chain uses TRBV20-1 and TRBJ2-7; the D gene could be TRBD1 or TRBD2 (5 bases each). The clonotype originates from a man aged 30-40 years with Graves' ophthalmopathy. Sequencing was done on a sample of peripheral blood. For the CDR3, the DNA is TGCAGTGCTAGAGACCCGGGACCTCGCCCGGACGAGCAGTACTTC. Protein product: CSARDPGPRPDEQYF.